Below, 23 T cell receptor beta chains from the same sample are listed, as sequenced in a study of T cells in Graves' hyperthyroidism and ophthalmopathy. Authors of the study amplified TCR beta CDR3 regions from RNA transcripts. An initial round of RT-PCR targeting the TCR CDR3 relied on the HTBI primer set. TCRdb processed the multiplex PCR reads anew with MiXCR; each CDR3 protein has one entry. Of approximately 210,000 distinct CDR3 sequences listed, roughly 18% are singletons. Sequenced material: blood. These TCRs come from a man aged 50-59 years with Graves' hyperthyroidism.

Worth noting for this clonotype: This may come from a read error, since a much larger clone is one base off. V is TRBV3-1 and J is TRBJ2-1; unclear D gene. Germline V gene sequence: CDR1 LGHDT, CDR2 YNNKEL (reference sequence). The ends were cut back, 0 bases at V and 8 bases at J, with 8 bases in the middle. The CDR3 runs to 13 residues. This CDR3 is CASSQEGIDEQFF. The DNA of the CDR3 is TGTGCCAGCAGCCAAGAGGGAATCGATGAGCAGTTCTTC.

The table lists this clonotype with a few counts. An end of the junction does not agree with germline; a read error may underlie this. The rearrangement joins TRBV28 to TRBJ2-3, with TRBD2 matching over 14 bases. The CDR3 contains 14 residues. From germline, CDR1 is MDHEN and CDR2 SYDVKM. The CDR3 region is CASSPHATSGRADF. CDR3 in DNA: TGTGCCAGCAGTCCCCATGCGACTAGCGGGAGGGCGGATTTT.

A remark on this clonotype: The junction shows a germline mismatch at one end, possibly a read error. The rearrangement uses TRBV7-9 and TRBJ2-5; D call uncertain. CDR3 length: 12 amino acids. Germline assignment: CDR1 SEHNR and CDR2 FQNEAQ (reference sequence). CDR3 coding DNA: TGTGCCAGCAGCCGCCTCCAAGAGGCCCAGTACTTC. It codes for CASSRLQEAQYF.

This clonotype was counted between two and nine times. The chain uses TRBV29-1 and TRBJ1-4; 8 bases map to TRBD1. This CDR3 region has 16 residues. V dropped 4 bases and J dropped 0; count of bases not matched to a gene: 7. CDR1 is SQVTM, CDR2 ANQGSEA, per germline. Here the CDR3 reads CSVGIRGQTTNEKLFF. The CDR3 DNA sequence: TGCAGCGTTGGCATCAGGGGGCAGACAACTAATGAAAAACTGTTTTTT.

This chain joins TRBV19 and TRBJ1-2, with D unclear. CDR3 length: 15 amino acids. Germline assignment: CDR1 LNHDA and CDR2 SQIVND (reference sequence). Trimming took off 5 bases at V and 3 bases at J, with 16 bases between the two ends. DNA for the CDR3: TGTGCCAGTAGTCTCCACCGACGACAAGACTATGGCTACACCTTC. Protein product: CASSLHRRQDYGYTF.

This clonotype showed up many times. The chain couples TRBV7-2 to TRBJ2-1, with unresolved D. V lost 0 bases and J 5 bases, leaving 8 bases between the germline ends. Per the germline V gene, CDR1 is SGHTA and CDR2 is FQGNSA. This CDR3 has 14 amino acids. As DNA, the CDR3 is TGTGCCAGCAGCTTAGCTTGGCAGGACAATGAGCAGTTCTTC. Its protein is CASSLAWQDNEQFF.

The rearrangement joins TRBV5-8 to TRBJ2-2; 13 bases are a match to TRBD2. Germline CDR1 and CDR2: SGHTS and YDEGEE. This CDR3 is 18 amino acids long. V shed 5 bases, J shed 6 bases, and the junction held 13 bases outside the gene matches. CDR3 loop: CASREGTSGKRGSGELFF. The CDR3 DNA is TGTGCCAGCAGAGAAGGGACTAGCGGGAAGAGGGGTTCCGGGGAGCTGTTTTTT.

DNA of the CDR3: TGTGCCAGTAAGAGGGGTCGCTACACCTTC. This encodes CASKRGRYTF. This chain uses TRBV6-1 with TRBJ1-2; D is possibly TRBD1 (5 bases). Germline lookup yields CDR1 MNHNS and CDR2 SASEGT. V was clipped by 9 bases and J by 9 bases, with 11 bases between them. CDR3 length: 10 residues.

This chain links TRBV7-2 with TRBJ1-2; no clear D gene. The CDR3 totals 14 residues. CDR1 SGHTA and CDR2 FQGNSA come from the germline V gene. V lost 0 bases to trimming and J lost 4 bases, with 9 bases between them. The CDR3 reads CASSLARSTYGYTF. The CDR3 DNA follows: TGTGCCAGCAGCTTAGCGAGGTCAACCTATGGCTACACCTTC.

The gene calls are TRBV20-1 and TRBJ2-6; D ambiguous. CDR1 is DFQATT, CDR2 SNEGSKA, per germline (reference sequence). Trimming pared 5 bases from V and 2 bases from J, leaving 10 bases between. This CDR3 contains 14 residues. CDR3 DNA: TGCAGTGCTGGACCAGAGACTGGGGCCAACGTCCTGACTTTC. Its protein product is CSAGPETGANVLTF.

The J gene is TRBJ2-7, the V gene TRBV10-3; tentative D call: TRBD2 (6 bases). This CDR3 is 17 amino acids long. Germline-derived CDR1 and CDR2 are ENHRY and SYGVKD. V shed 0 bases and J shed 7 bases, with 22 bases lying between them. In DNA form, the CDR3 reads TGTGCCATCAGTGAGTCGGCGGTGGGGACTCAGGGATCGGAGCAGTACTTC. Amino acids: CAISESAVGTQGSEQYF.

CDR3 sequence: CSAPRREGDYEQYF. In DNA, the CDR3 is TGCAGTGCTCCGAGGCGGGAGGGAGACTACGAGCAGTACTTC. The gene calls are TRBV20-1 and TRBJ2-7; 9 bases map to TRBD2. The germline gives CDR1 DFQATT, CDR2 SNEGSKA (reference sequence). This CDR3 is built from 14 residues. V shed 5 bases, J shed 3 bases, and the junction held 8 bases outside the gene matches.

CDR3 sequence reads: CSAASRDRGVLAGGATGELFF. The DNA of the CDR3 is TGCAGTGCCGCGAGTAGGGACAGGGGGGTGCTAGCGGGAGGGGCTACCGGGGAGCTGTTTTTT. The chain combines TRBV20-1 with TRBJ2-2; possible D gene TRBD2, 12 bases. Trimming left V 6 bases short and J 5 bases short, with 37 bases between. The CDR3 runs to 21 residues. CDR1 DFQATT and CDR2 SNEGSKA come from the germline V gene (reference sequence).

This clonotype was picked up many times. The chain is built from TRBV7-3 and TRBJ2-7; TRBD2 matches at 10 bases. CDR1 and CDR2 (germline): SGHTA, FQGTGA. The CDR3 loop spans 15 amino acids. Losses at the gene ends were 2 bases for V and 5 bases for J; bases not matched to a gene: 6. DNA of the CDR3: TGTGCCAGCAGCTTATCGGGTCTAGCGGGAGACGAGCAGTACTTC. This encodes CASSLSGLAGDEQYF.

The CDR3 region is CAGYTGDNQPQHF. CDR3 coding DNA: TGTGCCGGCTACACAGGGGACAATCAGCCCCAGCATTTT. The rearrangement uses TRBV24-1 and TRBJ1-5; TRBD1 matches 7 bases. Germline lookup yields CDR1 KGHDR and CDR2 SFDVKD. V gave up 12 bases and J gave up 3 bases; unmatched junction bases: 7. The length of the CDR3 is 13 residues.

The table lists this clonotype with many counts. This chain uses TRBV28 with TRBJ2-3; D not resolved. The CDR3 has 15 residues. Germline assignment: CDR1 MDHEN and CDR2 SYDVKM. V was cut by 3 bases and J by 4 bases, with 14 bases left in between. The CDR3 sequence: CASSFSRPRSDTQYF. DNA for the CDR3: TGTGCCAGCAGTTTTAGTCGGCCCCGGTCAGATACGCAGTATTTT.

Notes on this clonotype: A much larger clone differs by one base, so this may be a read error. This rearrangement joins TRBV12-3 or TRBV12-4 to TRBJ1-5; a possible D gene is TRBD1 (6 bases). The CDR3 runs to 13 residues. Trimming cost V 7 bases and J 6 bases, with 13 bases left between them. The CDR3 DNA is TGTGCCAGCAAACGACAGGACAGTCAGCCCCAGCATTTT. Protein product: CASKRQDSQPQHF.

This clonotype has ten or more counts. J is TRBJ2-5 and V is TRBV6-2 or TRBV6-3; TRBD2 agrees at 13 bases. In germline, CDR1 is MNHEY, CDR2 SVGEGT. The CDR3 runs to 15 residues. Trimming cost V 4 bases and J 5 bases; bases outside gene matches: 4. CDR3 nucleotides: TGTGCCAGCAGTTGGACTAGCGGGAGTGGGGAGACCCAGTACTTC. This sequence encodes CASSWTSGSGETQYF.

The chain combines TRBV11-3 with TRBJ2-7; a possible D gene is TRBD2 (5 bases). CDR3 length equals 15 residues. Germline CDR1 SGHNT, CDR2 YENEEA. Trimming cost V 3 bases and J 6 bases, with 18 bases left between them. CDR3 sequence (DNA): TGTGCCAGCAGCTTGAACCTTCTTTTTGGGAGCGAGCAGTACTTC. It yields the protein CASSLNLLFGSEQYF.

This clonotype was picked up a small number of times. The chain links TRBV6-4 to TRBJ1-2; D is possibly TRBD1 (5 bases). The CDR3 has 13 residues. Deletions cut 6 bases from V and 6 bases from J, with 14 bases between. Germline assignment: CDR1 MRHNA and CDR2 SNTAGT. The DNA for the CDR3 is TGTGCCAGCAGACCCGGGCGGGGGGATGGCTACACCTTC. Encoded protein: CASRPGRGDGYTF.

This clonotype was observed at least ten times. The chain is built from TRBV20-1 and TRBJ2-3, with 7 bases aligning to TRBD1. This CDR3 region has 18 residues. CDR1 and CDR2 from the germline V gene are DFQATT and SNEGSKA (reference sequence). The V gene end was trimmed by 0 bases and the J gene end by 0 bases; junction bases not matched to a gene: 12. DNA for the CDR3: TGCAGTGCTAGAGACCGGGACAGCCCGATGACTAGCACAGATACGCAGTATTTT. It codes for CSARDRDSPMTSTDTQYF.

This clonotype has just a few counts. The chain recombines TRBV9 with TRBJ2-2; the D is unclear. The germline V gene has CDR1 SGDLS and CDR2 YYNGEE. Trimming removed 0 bases at V and 3 bases at J, with 15 bases between. CDR3 length equals 17 residues. The chain's CDR3 is CASSVVGSAKDTGELFF. The DNA of the CDR3 is TGTGCCAGCAGCGTAGTTGGGTCGGCGAAGGACACCGGGGAGCTGTTTTTT.

V usage is TRBV12-3 or TRBV12-4 and J usage is TRBJ2-3, with no clear D. CDR3 length: 14 amino acids. V lost 6 bases, J lost 2 bases, and 12 bases lay in between. The CDR3 here is CASRLRDLTDTQYF. In DNA, the CDR3 is TGTGCCAGCAGACTTAGGGATCTCACAGATACGCAGTATTTT.